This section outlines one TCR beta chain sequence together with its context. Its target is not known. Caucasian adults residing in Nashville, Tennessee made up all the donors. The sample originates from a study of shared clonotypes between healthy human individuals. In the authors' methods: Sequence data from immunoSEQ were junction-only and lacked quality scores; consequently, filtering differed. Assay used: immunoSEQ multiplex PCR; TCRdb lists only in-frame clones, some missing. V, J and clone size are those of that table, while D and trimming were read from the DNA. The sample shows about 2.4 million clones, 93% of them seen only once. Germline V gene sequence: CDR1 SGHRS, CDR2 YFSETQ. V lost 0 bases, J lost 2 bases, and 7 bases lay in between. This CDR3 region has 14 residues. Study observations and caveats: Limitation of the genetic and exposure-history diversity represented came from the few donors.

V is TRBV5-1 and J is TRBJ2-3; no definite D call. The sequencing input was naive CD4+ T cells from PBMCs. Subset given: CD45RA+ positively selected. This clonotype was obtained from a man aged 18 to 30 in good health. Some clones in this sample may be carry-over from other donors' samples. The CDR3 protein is CASSLGDDTDTQYF. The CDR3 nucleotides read TGCGCCAGCAGCTTGGGGGATGACACAGATACGCAGTATTTT.